Listed below are T cell receptor beta chains from one sample, sequenced in a study of blood T cells in healthy people across ages. TCRdb fed the 5' RACE reads into MiXCR, producing one record per CDR3 protein. The sample lists around 1,000,000 distinct CDR3 sequences; 35% to 45% were seen once. Input material: blood. All receptors come from a man between 18 and 35 years old in good health. Each CDR3 is given with its conserved first and last residue.

>TRBV6-5|TRBJ1-1
CASSLLSGNTEAFF
>TRBV2|TRBJ1-4
CASLGEKLFF
>TRBV2|TRBJ2-3
CASSVGQEGDTQYF
>TRBV5-1|TRBJ2-3
CASTFGSSSTDTQYF
>TRBV5-1|TRBJ2-1
CASSLVSPFYNEQFF
>TRBV12-3/TRBV12-4|TRBJ2-1
CASSNKGISNEQFF
>TRBV7-8|TRBJ2-7
CASSLGGTYTYEQYF
>TRBV12-3/TRBV12-4|TRBJ1-1
CASSLIPDRHEAFF
>TRBV13|TRBJ1-2
CASSQDREGGYTF
>TRBV28|TRBJ1-4
CASSLTSGRGYENLFF
>TRBV20-1|TRBJ1-1
CSARRLGSTEAFF
>TRBV2|TRBJ2-3
CASQGLLPRDTQYF
>TRBV11-2|TRBJ1-4
CASSIAGTSTNEKLFF
>TRBV12-3/TRBV12-4|TRBJ1-5
CASSGQRGQPQHF
>TRBV2|TRBJ1-2
CASNGDSNYGYTF
>TRBV4-2|TRBJ1-5
CASSHPGEIGQPQHF
>TRBV27|TRBJ1-4
CASSNVGSNEKLFF
>TRBV20-1|TRBJ1-5
CSAIPGAEQPQHF
>TRBV12-5|TRBJ2-7
CASGPFYEQYF
>TRBV7-2|TRBJ2-5
CASSLADSYLWYF
>TRBV20-1|TRBJ2-7
CSASRDSPRLSSYEQYF
>TRBV20-1|TRBJ1-1
CSADRQRNTEAFF
>TRBV6-2/TRBV6-3|TRBJ2-7
CASSYSTYRGRSYEQYF